This T cell receptor beta chain was sequenced in a study of CD8 T cells in ankylosing spondylitis. Study-wide results and caveats: Reportedly, significant enrichment of disease-linked clones occurred in matched ankylosing spondylitis synovial fluid.

This clonotype was observed many times. Its antigen remains unidentified. In making TCR beta libraries, quantitative 5'-RACE with molecular barcodes was used. MiXCR was run by TCRdb on the 5' RACE reads, yielding one entry per CDR3 protein. The sample records about 92,000 distinct CDR3 sequences, about 9.1% being singletons. The CDR3 is 14 residues long. Germline CDR1 MDHEN, CDR2 SYDVKM. V lost 7 bases and J lost 0, with 12 bases in between. Sequenced sample: blood, either unsorted or a sorted T cell fraction (not recorded which). The TCR sequence derives from a male donor with ankylosing spondylitis or in good health (not recorded which). The chain is built from TRBV28 and TRBJ1-2; the D gene is possibly TRBD1 (5 bases). The CDR3 loop reads CASTWGRTNYGYTF. The CDR3 DNA follows: TGTGCCAGCACCTGGGGACGTACTAACTATGGCTACACCTTC.